This T cell receptor delta chain was found in a study of gamma-delta chains in newborns, infants, children. Study context: Innate gammadelta T cells reportedly expand polyclonally right after birth, driven by microbial exposure, per the title.

CDR1 GEAIGNYY and CDR2 EKD come from the germline V gene. The CDR3 contains 18 residues. The ends lost 2 bases at V and 5 bases at J; junction bases unmatched: 5. This clone rates as medium-sized (0.01 to 0.1%). TCRdb reprocessed the reads using CATT. The sample consists of almost 4,000 delta-chain clones, about 45% of them appearing once. The sequences come from blood, collected at week 6. The rearrangement uses TRDV2 and TRDJ3; 13 nucleotides align to TRDD3. The clonotype comes from a child who was a newborn, infant or young child, either healthy, febrile or measles-vaccinated (not recorded which). As DNA, the CDR3 is TGTGCCTGTGACAGTACTGGGGGATACGCGCGGGACACCCGACAGATGTTTTTC. Its translation: CACDSTGGYARDTRQMFF.